This section outlines one T cell receptor beta chain sequence together with its context. These data come from a study of blood T cell repertoires in COVID-19. Clones were sequenced by immunoSEQ multiplex PCR, and TCRdb holds only the in-frame ones, with some missing. The sample has about 69,000 clones; roughly nine tenths are singletons. CDR3 length: 16 amino acids. The germline V and J ends were trimmed by 0 bases and 1 base, with 11 bases remaining between them. Germline V lookup: CDR1 SGHDT, CDR2 YYEEEE. This sequence was found in a woman under 30 with acute or convalescent COVID-19. The source material was peripheral blood. J is TRBJ2-1 and V is TRBV5-6; D perhaps matches TRBD1 (5 bases). CDR3 DNA: TGTGCCAGCAGCTTGGGGGGCCCGGTTTCCTACAATGAGCAGTTCTTC. As protein: CASSLGGPVSYNEQFF.